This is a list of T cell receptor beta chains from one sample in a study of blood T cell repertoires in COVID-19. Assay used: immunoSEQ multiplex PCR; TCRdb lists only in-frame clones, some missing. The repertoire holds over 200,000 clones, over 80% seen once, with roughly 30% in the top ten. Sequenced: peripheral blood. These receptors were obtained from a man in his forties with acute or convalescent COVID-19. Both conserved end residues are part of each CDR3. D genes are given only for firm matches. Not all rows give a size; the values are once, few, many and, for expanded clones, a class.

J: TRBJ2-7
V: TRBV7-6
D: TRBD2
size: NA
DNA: TGTGCCAGCGAAGGGGTAGCGGGAGGGCACGAGCAGTACTTC
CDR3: CASEGVAGGHEQYF

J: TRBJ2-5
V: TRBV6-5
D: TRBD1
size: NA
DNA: TGTGCCAGCAGTAAAAAGACAGGGGGCCAAGAGACCCAGTACTTC
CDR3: CASSKKTGGQETQYF

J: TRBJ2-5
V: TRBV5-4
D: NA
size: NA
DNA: TGTGCCAGCAGCTTGGACAGGGTGGAGGAGACCCAGTACTTC
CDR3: CASSLDRVEETQYF

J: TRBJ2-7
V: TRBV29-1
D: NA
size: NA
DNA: TGCAGCGTTGCCCTCCTTACTCCCCACGAGCAGTACTTC
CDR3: CSVALLTPHEQYF

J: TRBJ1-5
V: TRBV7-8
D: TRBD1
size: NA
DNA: TGTGCCAGCAGCTTAGTAGCCGGGACAGCCTCACATCAGCCCCAGCATTTT
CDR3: CASSLVAGTASHQPQHF

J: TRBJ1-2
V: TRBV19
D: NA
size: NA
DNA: TGTGCCAGTAGTCTCGGGAAGGGGGACTATGGCTACACCTTC
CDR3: CASSLGKGDYGYTF

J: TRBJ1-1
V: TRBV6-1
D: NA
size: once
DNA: TGTGCCAGCAGTGAACAGACGGGGGGTGCTTTCTTT
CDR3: CASSEQTGGAFF

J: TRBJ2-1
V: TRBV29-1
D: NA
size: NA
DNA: TGCAGCGTTGGGGGCGGGACCTCCTACAATGAGCAGTTCTTC
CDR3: CSVGGGTSYNEQFF

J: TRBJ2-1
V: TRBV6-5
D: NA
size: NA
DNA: TGTGCCAGCCTTCCGAGGCGGGACAATGAGCAGTTCTTC
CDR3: CASLPRRDNEQFF

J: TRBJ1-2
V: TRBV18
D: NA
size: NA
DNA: TGTGCCAGCTCCCAGGGAGGGGGTTACTATGGCTACACCTTC
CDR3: CASSQGGGYYGYTF

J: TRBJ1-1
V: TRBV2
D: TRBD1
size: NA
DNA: TGTGCCAGCAGTGAGAACAGGGGGCTTATATTGAACACTGAAGCTTTCTTT
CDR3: CASSENRGLILNTEAFF

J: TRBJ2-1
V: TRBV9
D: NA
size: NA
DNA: TGTGCCAGCAGCCCTGGGACACAACCCTACAATGAGCAGTTCTTC
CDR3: CASSPGTQPYNEQFF

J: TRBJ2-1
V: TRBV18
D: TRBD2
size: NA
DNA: TGTGCCAGCTCACCACCGTCGGGAGGGCCGGGAGGATCGAGGGGGAATGAGCAGTTCTTC
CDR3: CASSPPSGGPGGSRGNEQFF

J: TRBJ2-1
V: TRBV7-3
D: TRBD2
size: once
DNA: TGTGCCAGCAGCTCCGCCATAGCGGGAGGGCAGGATGAGCAGTTCTTC
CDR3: CASSSAIAGGQDEQFF

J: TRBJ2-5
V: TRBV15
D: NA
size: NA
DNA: TGTGCCACCAGCCCCGGACAGTACCAAGAGACCCAGTACTTC
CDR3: CATSPGQYQETQYF

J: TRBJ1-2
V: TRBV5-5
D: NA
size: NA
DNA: TGTGCCAGCAGCCCCTCAGGGTCGGGTGGCTACACCTTC
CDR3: CASSPSGSGGYTF

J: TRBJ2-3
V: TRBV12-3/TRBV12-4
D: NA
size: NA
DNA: TGTGCCAGCAGCCCCGACAGGATTAAACAGTATTTT
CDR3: CASSPDRIKQYF

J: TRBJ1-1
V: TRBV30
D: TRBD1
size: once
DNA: TGTGCCTGGACCTCGACAGGGGGTGTCACTGAAGCTTTCTTT
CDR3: CAWTSTGGVTEAFF

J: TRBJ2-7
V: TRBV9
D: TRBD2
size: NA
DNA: TGTGCCAGCAGCGTCCTAGCGGGAGGTACCTACGAGCAGTACTTC
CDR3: CASSVLAGGTYEQYF

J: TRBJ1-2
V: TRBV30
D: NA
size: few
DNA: TGTGCCTGGGACCGCAGGGCTAACTATGGCTACACCTTC
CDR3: CAWDRRANYGYTF

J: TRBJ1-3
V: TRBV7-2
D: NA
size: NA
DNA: TGTGCCAGCAGCTTAAATCCGTCGAGCTCTGGAAACACCATATATTTT
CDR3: CASSLNPSSSGNTIYF

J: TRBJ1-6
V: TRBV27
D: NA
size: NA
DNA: TGTGCCAGCAGAGGACAGTATTCACCCCTCCACTTT
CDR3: CASRGQYSPLHF

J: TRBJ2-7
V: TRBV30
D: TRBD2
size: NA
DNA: TGTGCCTGGAGTTTCGGACTAGCGGCGTCCTACGAGCAGTACTTC
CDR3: CAWSFGLAASYEQYF

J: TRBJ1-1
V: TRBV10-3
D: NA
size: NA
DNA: TGTGCCATCAGTGTTGCGGTACAGGTGAACACTGAAGCTTTCTTT
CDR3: CAISVAVQVNTEAFF

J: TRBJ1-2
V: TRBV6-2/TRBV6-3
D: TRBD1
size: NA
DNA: TGTGCCAGCAGCAGACCCGGGACAGGGAATGGCTACACCTTC
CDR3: CASSRPGTGNGYTF

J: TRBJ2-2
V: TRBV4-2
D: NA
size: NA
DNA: TGTGCCAGTAAAGATCGGAGGTCGGAGGCCGGGGAGCTGTTTTTT
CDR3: CASKDRRSEAGELFF

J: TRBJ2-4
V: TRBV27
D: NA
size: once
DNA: TGTGCCAGCAGTTCTCTGGAGGGCGCCTTAGCCAAAAACATTCAGTACTTC
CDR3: CASSSLEGALAKNIQYF

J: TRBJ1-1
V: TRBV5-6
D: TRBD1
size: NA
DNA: TGTGCCAGCAGCTATGATACTCCCCGACAGGGAAGATTGAACACTGAAGCTTTCTTT
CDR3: CASSYDTPRQGRLNTEAFF

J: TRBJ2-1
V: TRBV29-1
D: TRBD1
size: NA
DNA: TGCAGCGTAGAAGGACAGGACCCCGAGCAGTTCTTC
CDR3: CSVEGQDPEQFF

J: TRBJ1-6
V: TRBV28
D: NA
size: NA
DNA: TGTGCCAGCAGTTTTAACCCGGGGAATTCACCCCTCCACTTT
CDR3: CASSFNPGNSPLHF

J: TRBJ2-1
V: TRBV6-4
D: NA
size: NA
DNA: TGTGCCAGCAGTGATGTGTTTAGAGCTTTGCCCTACAATGAGCAGTTCTTC
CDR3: CASSDVFRALPYNEQFF

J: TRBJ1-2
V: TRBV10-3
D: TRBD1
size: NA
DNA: TGTGCCATCAGGACGGACAGGGGGGCGAACTATGGCTACACCTTC
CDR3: CAIRTDRGANYGYTF

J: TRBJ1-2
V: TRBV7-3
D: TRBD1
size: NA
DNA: TGTGCCAGCAGCTGGACAGGAGGACGCGGCTACACCTTC
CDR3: CASSWTGGRGYTF

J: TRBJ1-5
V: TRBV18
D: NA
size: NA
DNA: TGTGCCAGCTCAGACCAGGGTTTCAATCAGCCCCAGCATTTT
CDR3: CASSDQGFNQPQHF

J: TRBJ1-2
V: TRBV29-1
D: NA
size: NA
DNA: TGCAGCGTTGAAGATGAGGGGGAGGGCGAGGGCTATGGCTACACCTTC
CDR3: CSVEDEGEGEGYGYTF

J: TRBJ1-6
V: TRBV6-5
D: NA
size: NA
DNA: TGTGCCAGCAGAAGACAGAGATATAATTCACCCCTCCACTTT
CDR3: CASRRQRYNSPLHF

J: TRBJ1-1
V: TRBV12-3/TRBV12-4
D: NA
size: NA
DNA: TGTGCCAGCAGTAACACACCGAACACTGAAGCTTTCTTT
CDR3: CASSNTPNTEAFF

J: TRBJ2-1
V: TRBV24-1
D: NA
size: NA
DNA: TGTGCCACCAGTGATTTTTCAGGGTCGGGTGAGCAGTTCTTC
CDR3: CATSDFSGSGEQFF

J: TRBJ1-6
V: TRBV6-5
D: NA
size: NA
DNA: TGTGCCAGCAGTTTGGGGGGTCCAAATTCACCCCTCCACTTT
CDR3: CASSLGGPNSPLHF

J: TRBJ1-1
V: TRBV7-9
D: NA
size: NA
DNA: TGTGCCAGCAGCGTAACAGGGCCCATTACTGAAGCTTTCTTT
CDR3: CASSVTGPITEAFF

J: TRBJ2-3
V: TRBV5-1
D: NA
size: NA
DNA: TGCGCCAGCAGCTTGGAAGGTAGCGGAGGGGGCACAGATACGCAGTATTTT
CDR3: CASSLEGSGGGTDTQYF

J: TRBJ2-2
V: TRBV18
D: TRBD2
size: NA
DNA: TGTGCCAGCTCACCACCTGGGGCGGGAGGCTCCACCGGGGAGCTGTTTTTT
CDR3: CASSPPGAGGSTGELFF